Below are 28 T cell receptor beta chains sequenced from a single sample in a study of CD8 T cells in ankylosing spondylitis. MiXCR was run by TCRdb on the 5' RACE reads, yielding one entry per CDR3 protein. The sample includes approximately 290,000 distinct CDR3 sequences, less than 25% of them seen just once. The sample taken for sequencing was blood, either unsorted or a sorted T cell fraction (not recorded which). The origin of the receptors is a female donor with ankylosing spondylitis or in good health (not recorded which).

This clonotype has more than one count but fewer than ten. The gene calls are TRBV18 and TRBJ1-4; D unclear. The V gene lost 5 bases and the J gene lost 4 bases, with 5 bases spanning the gap. Germline V gene lookup returns CDR1 KGHSH and CDR2 LQKENI. This CDR3 spans 12 amino acids. Here the CDR3 DNA reads TGTGCCAGCTCAATTGTTAATGAAAAACTGTTTTTT. Encoded protein: CASSIVNEKLFF.

J is TRBJ2-7 and V is TRBV6-1, with 14 bases matching TRBD2. This CDR3 has 17 amino acids. Germline V gene data show CDR1 as MNHNS and CDR2 as SASEGT. The V gene end was trimmed by 6 bases and the J gene end by 1 base; junction bases not matched to a gene: 8. CDR3 sequence (DNA): TGTGCCAGCAGACCACCCGGACTAGCGGGAGGATCCTACGAGCAGTACTTC. Its translation is CASRPPGLAGGSYEQYF.

The table lists this clonotype with a few counts. The gene calls are TRBV12-3 or TRBV12-4 and TRBJ2-2; D is undetermined. The CDR3 has 14 amino acids. V dropped 2 bases and J dropped 6 bases, with 10 bases sitting between them. This CDR3 reads CASSLIPSAGELFF. For the CDR3, the DNA is TGTGCCAGCAGTTTAATCCCGTCAGCCGGGGAGCTGTTTTTT.

This clonotype was counted between two and nine times. The V gene is TRBV20-1, the J gene TRBJ2-5; the match to TRBD2 covers 7 bases. V was pared by 0 bases and J by 6 bases, with 10 bases of the junction left unmatched. CDR1 DFQATT and CDR2 SNEGSKA come from the germline V gene (reference sequence). CDR3 length: 15 amino acids. The CDR3 coding sequence is TGCAGTGCTAGAGAGGGCTCGGGAGGAGAAAAGACCCAGTACTTC. It yields the protein CSAREGSGGEKTQYF.

This clonotype was recorded at least ten times. The genes are TRBV29-1 and TRBJ2-1; possible D gene TRBD2, 5 bases. The V gene lost 0 bases and the J gene lost 12 bases, with 24 bases spanning the gap. The CDR3 sequence is 16 residues long. Per germline, CDR1 SQVTM and CDR2 ANQGSEA. In DNA, the CDR3 is TGCAGCGTTGAAGATGAGGGCAGTCTTGTGGTACTTGGGCAGTTCTTC. Protein: CSVEDEGSLVVLGQFF.

The rearrangement joins TRBV29-1 to TRBJ1-1, with a tentative D call TRBD1 (6 bases). Germline V gene sequence: CDR1 SQVTM, CDR2 ANQGSEA. The V end lost 0 bases, the J end lost 5 bases, and 16 bases lay between the germline ends. The CDR3 length is 15 residues. CDR3 protein: CSVEDRGGLRTEAFF. CDR3 DNA sequence: TGCAGCGTTGAAGATCGGGGGGGCTTGAGGACTGAAGCTTTCTTT. Drawing the rest from reference TRBV29-1 and TRBJ1-1, the complete variable domain is SAVISQKPSRDICQRGTSLTIQCQVDSQVTMMFWYRQQPGQSLTLIATANQGSEATYESGFVIDKFPISRPNLTFSTLTVSNMSPEDSSIYLCSVEDRGGLRTEAFFGQGTRLTVV.

The chain is built from TRBV19 and TRBJ1-2; TRBD1 might be the D (6 bases). The germline V gene encodes CDR1 LNHDA and CDR2 SQIVND (reference sequence). Trimming removed 5 bases at V and 6 bases at J, with 19 bases between. The CDR3 is 15 amino acids. The CDR3 DNA sequence: TGTGCCAGTAGTGCCAACAGGGACCGGTTAAATGGCTACACCTTC. Translating it yields CASSANRDRLNGYTF.

The genes are TRBV2 and TRBJ1-5; unclear D gene. There are 13 residues in the CDR3. Per germline, CDR1 SNHLY and CDR2 FYNNEI. V was cut by 7 bases and J by 1 base, with 8 bases left in between. The CDR3 DNA sequence: TGTGCCAGCACTATGGACAGCAATCAGCCCCAGCATTTT. The encoded protein is CASTMDSNQPQHF.

This clonotype has only a few counts. This chain links TRBV20-1 with TRBJ1-5; 8 bases are shared with TRBD1. V lost 6 bases and J lost 6; bases outside the gene matches: 10. CDR3 length equals 14 residues. Germline CDR1 DFQATT, CDR2 SNEGSKA (reference sequence). The CDR3 sequence is CSATGTGWSQPQHF. In nucleotides, the CDR3 is TGCAGTGCAACCGGGACAGGTTGGAGTCAGCCCCAGCATTTT.

Ten or more counts support this clonotype. The chain links TRBV20-1 to TRBJ1-5, with TRBD1 as a possible D gene (6 bases). CDR1 DFQATT and CDR2 SNEGSKA come from the germline V gene (reference sequence). The CDR3 extends over 13 amino acids. The V and J ends lost 1 base and 10 bases respectively, with 14 bases between them. In nucleotides, the CDR3 is TGCAGTGCTAGAGTTCTAGGGGGTCAACCCCAGCATTTT. Translation: CSARVLGGQPQHF.

A few counts support this clonotype. The V call is TRBV5-1, the J call TRBJ2-1, with 10 bases aligning to TRBD2. Trimming took 1 base from V and 8 from J; bases not matched to a gene: 9. The length of the CDR3 is 16 residues. CDR1 SGHRS and CDR2 YFSETQ come from the germline V gene. This CDR3 reads CASSLTAGGGLDEQFF. CDR3 nucleotides: TGCGCCAGCAGCTTGACAGCGGGAGGGGGGTTGGATGAGCAGTTCTTC.

This clonotype was recorded a few times. The chain couples TRBV20-1 to TRBJ2-5; D is ambiguous. The CDR3 contains 11 residues. Germline CDR1 is DFQATT and CDR2 is SNEGSKA (reference sequence). V was cut by 4 bases and J by 4 bases, with 7 bases left in between. The CDR3 nucleotides read TGCAGTGCTAAACTGGTAGAGACCCAGTACTTC. This sequence encodes CSAKLVETQYF.

The chain has TRBV20-1 and TRBJ2-7; TRBD2 matches 13 bases. The CDR3 is 14 residues long. After removal of 5 bases from V and 5 bases from J, the junction contained 6 bases not matched to a gene. In germline, CDR1 is DFQATT, CDR2 SNEGSKA (reference sequence). The CDR3 sequence is CSAHPGLAGNEQYF. The CDR3 nucleotides are TGCAGTGCTCATCCGGGACTAGCGGGAAACGAGCAGTACTTC.

The chain couples TRBV6-2 or TRBV6-3 to TRBJ2-5; D is perhaps TRBD2 (5 bases). Trimming removed 9 bases from V and 2 bases from J, with 13 bases in between. This CDR3 comprises 13 residues. Germline V gene sequence: CDR1 MNHEY, CDR2 SVGEGT. CDR3 amino acids: CASRAGVQETQYF. The CDR3 nucleotides are TGTGCCAGTCGGGCCGGGGTACAAGAGACCCAGTACTTC.

The chain has TRBV6-5 and TRBJ2-7, with D maybe TRBD2 (6 bases). Trimming took off 0 bases at V and 0 bases at J, with 12 bases between the two ends. The CDR3 runs 16 residues. The germline CDR1 and CDR2 sequences are MNHEY and SVGAGI. CDR3 protein: CASSYSTSSSSYEQYF. CDR3 in DNA: TGTGCCAGCAGTTACTCAACTAGCTCCAGCTCCTACGAGCAGTACTTC.

On this clonotype: It is likely a read error, because the conserved phenylalanine at the end of the CDR3 is missing. This chain connects TRBV2 to TRBJ2-1, with D perhaps TRBD1 or TRBD2 (5 bases each). The CDR3 covers 15 residues. Trimming stripped 4 bases from V and 7 bases from J, with 17 bases between. Germline values: CDR1 SNHLY, CDR2 FYNNEI. Written as DNA, the CDR3 is TGTGCCAGCAGTGGAAGAGGGACCTTGAGGAATGAGCAGTTCTTA. It encodes CASSGRGTLRNEQFL.

The V call is TRBV6-2 or TRBV6-3, the J call TRBJ2-5; perhaps TRBD2 as D (5 bases). This CDR3 region has 17 residues. V was trimmed by 5 bases and J by 1 base, leaving 20 bases between them. From germline, CDR1 is MNHEY and CDR2 SVGEGT. The CDR3 here is CASSKGDPRPLQETQYF. DNA for the CDR3: TGTGCCAGCAGTAAGGGAGATCCCAGGCCCCTCCAAGAGACCCAGTACTTC.

There are a few counts of this clonotype. This sequence joins TRBV10-1 and TRBJ2-2; a weak D match, TRBD1 (8 bases). This CDR3 is 14 amino acids long. Trimming cost V 4 bases and J 6 bases, with 12 bases left between them. Germline CDR1 is WNHNN and CDR2 is SYGVQD (reference sequence). CDR3: CASSGQGRAGELFF. DNA for the CDR3: TGCGCCAGCAGTGGACAGGGGAGGGCCGGGGAGCTGTTTTTT.

This clonotype was seen at least ten times. This chain links TRBV20-1 with TRBJ2-5, with D maybe TRBD1 (6 bases). CDR3 size: 14 residues. V gave up 2 bases and J gave up 0 bases, with 10 bases separating them. The germline CDR1 and CDR2 sequences are DFQATT and SNEGSKA (reference sequence). CDR3 DNA: TGCAGTGCTAGACTAACAGGGAACCAAGAGACCCAGTACTTC. Its protein is CSARLTGNQETQYF.

This chain joins TRBV6-1 and TRBJ2-1, with TRBD2 matching over 15 bases. The germline V gene has CDR1 MNHNS and CDR2 SASEGT. The CDR3 consists of 19 residues. V lost 6 bases and J lost 8; bases outside the gene matches: 17. The CDR3 DNA is TGTGCCAGCAGCCTACGCCCGCCGGGACTAGCGGGAGGAGGGGATGAGCAGTTCTTC. Encoded protein: CASSLRPPGLAGGGDEQFF.

J is TRBJ1-6 and V is TRBV20-1; D gene unclear. CDR1 is DFQATT and CDR2 is SNEGSKA in the germline V gene (reference sequence). This CDR3 is built from 13 residues. V lost 6 bases and J lost 14, with 20 bases in between. The CDR3 region is CSAPGSDSRSLHF. CDR3 coding DNA: TGCAGTGCCCCGGGCTCGGACTCTCGTTCCCTCCACTTT.

CDR3 loop: CASSYSAGFQPQHF. The CDR3 DNA is TGTGCCAGCAGTTACTCTGCCGGGTTTCAGCCCCAGCATTTT. V and J are TRBV6-5 and TRBJ1-5, with no clear D. This CDR3 is 14 amino acids long. Germline CDR1 and CDR2: MNHEY and SVGAGI. Trimming removed 0 bases from V and 6 bases from J, with 9 bases in between.

This clonotype came up a few times. The rearrangement links TRBV24-1 to TRBJ2-7; D is unresolved. CDR3 length: 11 amino acids. V shed 3 bases and J shed 4 bases, with 3 bases lying between them. CDR1 is KGHDR and CDR2 is SFDVKD in the germline V gene. The DNA of the CDR3 is TGTGCCACCAGTGATAAGTACGAGCAGTACTTC. It translates to CATSDKYEQYF.

This clonotype has ten or more counts. CDR3 bases: TGTGCCAGCAGCTTGTTACTAGCTGCTAGCACAGATACGCAGTATTTT. Translation gives CASSLLLAASTDTQYF. The rearrangement links TRBV5-6 to TRBJ2-3, with a possible D match to TRBD2 (6 bases). V lost 1 base and J 0 bases, leaving 12 bases between the germline ends. Per the germline V gene, CDR1 is SGHDT and CDR2 is YYEEEE. This CDR3 is 16 amino acids long.

The V and J genes are TRBV7-9 and TRBJ2-5, with a possible D match to TRBD2 (6 bases). The germline gives CDR1 SEHNR, CDR2 FQNEAQ (reference sequence). V lost 5 bases and J lost 3, with 22 bases in between. The CDR3 covers 17 residues. CDR3 DNA sequence: TGTGCCAGCAGCCTGGGACTCATCCGGCCCGACGAAGAGACCCAGTACTTC. Amino acid sequence: CASSLGLIRPDEETQYF. The full variable domain, in which reference TRBV7-9 and TRBJ2-5 provide the parts outside the CDR3, is DTGVSQNPRHKITKRGQNVTFRCDPISEHNRLYWYRQTLGQGPEFLTYFQNEAQLEKSRLLSDRFSAERPKGSFSTLEIQRTEQGDSAMYLCASSLGLIRPDEETQYFGPGTRLLVL.

This clonotype has just a few counts. This chain links TRBV20-1 with TRBJ2-1; D uncertain. V was cut by 1 base and J by 6 bases, with 4 bases left in between. CDR1 and CDR2 from the germline V gene are DFQATT and SNEGSKA (reference sequence). The CDR3 covers 11 residues. The CDR3: CSARVLNEQFF. Here the CDR3 DNA reads TGCAGTGCTAGAGTCCTCAATGAGCAGTTCTTC.

The chain recombines TRBV7-2 with TRBJ2-7, with D maybe TRBD1 (6 bases). V was trimmed by 3 bases and J by 5 bases, leaving 17 bases between them. The CDR3 covers 15 residues. Germline V gives CDR1 SGHTA, CDR2 FQGNSA. The CDR3 nucleotides are TGTGCCAGCAGCTTGGACAGCGGATTAAGGGACGAGCAGTACTTC. Residues: CASSLDSGLRDEQYF. The whole variable domain, filled in from reference TRBV7-2 and TRBJ2-7, reads GAGVSQSPSNKVTEKGKDVELRCDPISGHTALYWYRQSLGQGLEFLIYFQGNSAPDKSGLPSDRFSAERTGGSVSTLTIQRTQQEDSAVYLCASSLDSGLRDEQYFGPGTRLTVT.

This clonotype was detected only once. The chain combines TRBV20-1 with TRBJ2-2; D is undetermined. This CDR3 spans 15 amino acids. Germline V lookup: CDR1 DFQATT, CDR2 SNEGSKA (reference sequence). The germline V and J ends were trimmed by 1 base and 5 bases, with 14 bases remaining between them. DNA of the CDR3: TGCAGTGCTAGAGGTGATAGGGTGTTAACCGGGGAGCTGTTTTTT. It translates to CSARGDRVLTGELFF.